This T cell receptor beta chain was sequenced during a study of T cell responses to AZD1222 COVID-19 vaccine. Study outcomes and limitations: Sampling captured repertoires only after the peak T cell response. Vaccination with two AZD1222 doses was followed by a rise in Spike-specific TCR breadth and depth.

V lost 7 bases, J lost 0 bases, and 14 bases lay in between. Germline-derived CDR1 and CDR2 are SQVTM and ANQGSEA. The CDR3 has 14 amino acids. In the case of this clone: Its antigen is unidentified.

The protocol was immunoSEQ multiplex PCR, while the TCRdb copy is restricted to in-frame clones and leaves out a portion. The sample has about 120,000 clones, nearly 90% seen once; the top ten hold approximately 4.8%. The chain recombines TRBV29-1 with TRBJ2-3, with D perhaps being TRBD1 or TRBD2 (6 bases each). The sequence came from an adult in good health. The material was peripheral blood, obtained on day 0 of AZD1222 vaccination. The CDR3 DNA sequence: TGCAGCGCCCGAGGGGGGTCCAGCACAGATACGCAGTATTTT. This gives the protein CSARGGSSTDTQYF.